This T cell receptor beta chain was sequenced during a study of blood T cell repertoires in COVID-19. Study summary: From T cells, B-cell-depleted T cells, or PBMCs came the material, which was cDNA or gDNA.

Germline CDR1 and CDR2: ENHRY and SYGVKD. The CDR3 length is 14 residues. The ends were cut back, 6 bases at V and 3 bases at J, with 12 bases in the middle. Assay used: immunoSEQ multiplex PCR; TCRdb lists only in-frame clones, some missing. The data hold about 260,000 clones, with about 89% observed a single time. This TCR was recovered from a woman aged 50 to 65 with acute or convalescent COVID-19. The rearrangement links TRBV10-3 to TRBJ1-3, with D unresolved. The material sequenced was peripheral blood. CDR3 region: CAIRLDTFGNTIYF. The CDR3 region has the DNA TGTGCCATCAGACTCGACACCTTTGGAAACACCATATATTTT.